These 4 T cell receptor beta chains were all obtained from the same sample, sequenced in a study of blood T cell repertoires in COVID-19. The method was immunoSEQ multiplex PCR; TCRdb's version includes in-frame clones alone and lacks a portion of them. This sample has around 75,000 clones; 70% to 90% occur once, and the top ten carry around 3.9%. The sequencing input was peripheral blood. These TCRs come from an older man with active COVID-19.

This clone has a handful of counts. The V call is TRBV28, the J call TRBJ2-5; 13 bases fit TRBD2. The CDR3 runs 12 residues. From germline, CDR1 is MDHEN and CDR2 SYDVKM. V was pared by 4 bases and J by 12 bases, with 2 bases of the junction left unmatched. In DNA form, the CDR3 reads TGTGCCAGCAGTTCGGGACTAGCGGGAAAGTACTTC. It is translated as CASSSGLAGKYF.

CDR3 nucleotide sequence: TGTGCCAGCAGTGGGGGACAGGGGGTCATGAACACTGAAGCTTTCTTT. This codes for CASSGGQGVMNTEAFF. The chain links TRBV6-1 to TRBJ1-1; 11 nucleotides match TRBD1. Trimming removed 4 bases from V and 0 bases from J; junction bases left unmatched: 4. Per the germline V gene, CDR1 is MNHNS and CDR2 is SASEGT. There are 16 residues in the CDR3.

In DNA form, the CDR3 reads TGTGCCAGCAGCTTGGCCGGAGGGTCCGAGCAGTACTTC. Its translation is CASSLAGGSEQYF. V and J are TRBV5-4 and TRBJ2-7, with D perhaps matching TRBD2 (6 bases). Germline CDR1 is SGHNT and CDR2 is YYREEE (reference sequence). CDR3 length: 13 residues. V lost 0 bases, J lost 6 bases, and 10 bases lay in between.

The chain couples TRBV25-1 to TRBJ1-2, with 7 bases fitting TRBD1. The CDR3 sequence is 13 residues long. Germline CDR1 reads MGHDK; CDR2 reads SYGVNS. With 5 bases clipped from V and 8 bases from J, the junction kept 8 bases outside the gene matches. This CDR3 is CASSLPGGGGYTF. DNA for the CDR3: TGTGCCAGCAGTCTCCCAGGGGGAGGCGGCTACACCTTC.